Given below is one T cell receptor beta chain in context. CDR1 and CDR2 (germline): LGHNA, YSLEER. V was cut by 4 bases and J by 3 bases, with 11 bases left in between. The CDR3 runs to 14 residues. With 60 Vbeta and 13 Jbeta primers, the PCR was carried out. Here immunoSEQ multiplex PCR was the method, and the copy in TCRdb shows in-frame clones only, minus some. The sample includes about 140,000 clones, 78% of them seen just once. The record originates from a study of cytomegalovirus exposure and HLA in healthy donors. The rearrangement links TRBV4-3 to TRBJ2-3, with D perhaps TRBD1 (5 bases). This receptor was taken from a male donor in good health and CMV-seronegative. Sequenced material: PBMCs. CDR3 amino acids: CASSPQGMTDTQYF. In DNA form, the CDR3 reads TGCGCCAGCAGCCCCCAGGGTATGACAGATACGCAGTATTTT.